This TCR beta chain comes out of a study of siplizumab effects on memory and regulatory T cells. Findings of the study overall: Alloreactive clones mapping to unstimulated subsets formed only a minor fraction. Siplizumab, the agent tested, significantly reduced alloreactive sequences traceable to unstimulated CD4+ memory cells. Proliferating siplizumab-culture Treg suppressive function went unconfirmed.

This CDR3 has 13 amino acids. CDR1 is LNHDA and CDR2 is SQIVND in the germline V gene (reference sequence). V shed 4 bases and J shed 3 bases, with 10 bases lying between them. A note on this clone: Antigen: not known.

It was 10^5 or so TCR templates that were assayed per sample. Assay: immunoSEQ multiplex PCR; the TCRdb copy retains only in-frame clones and omits some. This table holds some 97,000 clones, approximately 91% found once. Sequenced: CD4+ T cells sorted from blood. The chain uses TRBV19 and TRBJ2-7; D unclear. The source of this sequence is a human donor in good health. Some clones in this sample may be carry-over from other donors' samples. This CDR3 is CASSSPESYEQYF. CDR3 in DNA: TGTGCCAGTAGTAGCCCGGAGAGCTACGAGCAGTACTTC. The variable domain in full, with the rest retrieved from reference TRBV19 and TRBJ2-7, is DGGITQSPKYLFRKEGQNVTLSCEQNLNHDAMYWYRQDPGQGLRLIYYSQIVNDFQKGDIAEGYSVSREKKESFPLTVTSAQKNPTAFYLCASSSPESYEQYFGPGTRLTVT.